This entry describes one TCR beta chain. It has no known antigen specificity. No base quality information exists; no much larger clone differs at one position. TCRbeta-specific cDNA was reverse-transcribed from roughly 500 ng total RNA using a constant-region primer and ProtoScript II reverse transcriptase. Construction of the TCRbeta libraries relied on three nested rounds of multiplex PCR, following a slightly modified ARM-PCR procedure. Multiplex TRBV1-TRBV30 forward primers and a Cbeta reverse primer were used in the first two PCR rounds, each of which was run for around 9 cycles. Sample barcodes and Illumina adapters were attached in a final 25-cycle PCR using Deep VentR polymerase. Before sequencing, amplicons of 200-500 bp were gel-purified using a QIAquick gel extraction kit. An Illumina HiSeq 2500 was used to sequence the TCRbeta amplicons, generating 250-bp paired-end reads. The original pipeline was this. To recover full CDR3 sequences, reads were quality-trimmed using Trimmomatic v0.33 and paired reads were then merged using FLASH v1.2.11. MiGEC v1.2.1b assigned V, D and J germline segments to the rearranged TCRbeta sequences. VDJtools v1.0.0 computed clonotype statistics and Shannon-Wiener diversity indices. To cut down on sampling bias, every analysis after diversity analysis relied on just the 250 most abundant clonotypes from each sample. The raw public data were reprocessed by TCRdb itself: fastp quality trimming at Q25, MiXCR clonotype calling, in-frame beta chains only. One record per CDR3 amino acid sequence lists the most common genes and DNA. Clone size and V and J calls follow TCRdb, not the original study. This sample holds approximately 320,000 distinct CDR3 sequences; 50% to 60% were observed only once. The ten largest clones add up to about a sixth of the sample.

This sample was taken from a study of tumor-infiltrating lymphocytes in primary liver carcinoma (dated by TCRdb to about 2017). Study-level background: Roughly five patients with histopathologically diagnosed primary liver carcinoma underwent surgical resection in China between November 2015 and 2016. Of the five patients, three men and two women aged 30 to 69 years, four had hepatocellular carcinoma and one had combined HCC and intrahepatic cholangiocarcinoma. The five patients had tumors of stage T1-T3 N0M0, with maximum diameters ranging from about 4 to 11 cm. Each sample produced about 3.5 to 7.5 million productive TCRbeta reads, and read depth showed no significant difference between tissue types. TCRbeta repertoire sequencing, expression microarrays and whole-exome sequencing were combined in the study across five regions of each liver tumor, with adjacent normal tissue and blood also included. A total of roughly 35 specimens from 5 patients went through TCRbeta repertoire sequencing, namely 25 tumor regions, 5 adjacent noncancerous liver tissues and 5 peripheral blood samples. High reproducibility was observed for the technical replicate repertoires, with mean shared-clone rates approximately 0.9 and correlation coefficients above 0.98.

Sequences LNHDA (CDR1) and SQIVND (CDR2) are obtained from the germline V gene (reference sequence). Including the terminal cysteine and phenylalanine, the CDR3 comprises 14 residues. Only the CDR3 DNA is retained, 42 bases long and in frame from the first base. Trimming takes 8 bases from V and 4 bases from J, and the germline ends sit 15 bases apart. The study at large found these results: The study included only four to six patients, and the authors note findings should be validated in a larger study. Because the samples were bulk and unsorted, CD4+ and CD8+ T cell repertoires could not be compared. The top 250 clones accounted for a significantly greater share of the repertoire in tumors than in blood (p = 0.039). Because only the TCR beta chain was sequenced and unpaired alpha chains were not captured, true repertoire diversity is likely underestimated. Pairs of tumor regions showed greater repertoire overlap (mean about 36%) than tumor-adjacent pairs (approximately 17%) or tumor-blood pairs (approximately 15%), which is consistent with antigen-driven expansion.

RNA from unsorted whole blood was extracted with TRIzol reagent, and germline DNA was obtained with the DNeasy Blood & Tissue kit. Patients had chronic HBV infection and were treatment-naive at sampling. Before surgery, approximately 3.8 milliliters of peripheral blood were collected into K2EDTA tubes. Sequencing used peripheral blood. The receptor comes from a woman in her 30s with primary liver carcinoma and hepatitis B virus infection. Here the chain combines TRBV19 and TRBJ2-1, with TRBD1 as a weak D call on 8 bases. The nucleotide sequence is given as TGTGCCAGTCAGGGGGCTAGCGGTTACAATGAGCAGTTCTTC. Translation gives CASQGASGYNEQFF. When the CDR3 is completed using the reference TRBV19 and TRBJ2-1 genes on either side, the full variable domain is DGGITQSPKYLFRKEGQNVTLSCEQNLNHDAMYWYRQDPGQGLRLIYYSQIVNDFQKGDIAEGYSVSREKKESFPLTVTSAQKNPTAFYLCASQGASGYNEQFFGPGTRLTVL.